The rows below give T cell receptor beta chains drawn from one sample of a study of monozygotic twins with inflammatory bowel disease. No DNA is given; TCRdb re-called the 5' RACE reads and lists each CDR3 protein once. The sample's table shows 300,000 to 400,000 distinct CDR3 sequences. Sequencing used blood. The source is a human donor with ulcerative colitis or Crohn's disease, or a healthy co-twin of an affected twin (not recorded which). CDR3s include the opening cysteine and the closing phenylalanine or tryptophan.

TRBV11-2	TRBJ2-7	CASSPQPGTGGEQYF
TRBV7-2	TRBJ2-6	CASKVSGANVLTF
TRBV19	TRBJ2-5	CASGDRRWGTQYF
TRBV6-2/TRBV6-3	TRBJ2-1	CASSYRVRTYNEQFF
TRBV5-1	TRBJ2-4	CASSLFPVQGPVSNIQYF
TRBV4-1	TRBJ2-5	CASSQDLLGEQETQYF
TRBV20-1	TRBJ2-7	CSARVTLAGSEQYF
TRBV20-1	TRBJ1-1	CSASLEPGGLAFF
TRBV7-2	TRBJ2-7	CASSVRQGPTYEQYF
TRBV6-5	TRBJ2-2	CASSYEVNTGELFF
TRBV20-1	TRBJ2-3	CSARDRRGVDTQYF
TRBV5-1	TRBJ2-3	CASSSQRTASTDTQYF
TRBV4-2	TRBJ1-2	CASSQGLGTNRDRAFIYGYTF
TRBV7-2	TRBJ2-7	CASSLAGGGAIYEQYF
TRBV4-3	TRBJ1-3	CASSQDLGSGNTIYF
TRBV29-1	TRBJ1-1	CSVVEPTQAFF
TRBV23-1	TRBJ2-1	CASSQSHIQGNNEQFF
TRBV5-1	TRBJ2-5	CASSPRTSGALSRETQYF
TRBV15	TRBJ1-5	CATSDGAGGNQPQHF
TRBV7-9	TRBJ2-6	CATTTEGGLSGANVLTF
TRBV20-1	TRBJ2-3	CSARYSGGTDTQYF
TRBV2	TRBJ2-4	CASRIGTEINIQYF
TRBV20-1	TRBJ2-5	CSASSSGKETQYF
TRBV7-3	TRBJ2-1	CASSPTGLHEQFF
TRBV15	TRBJ2-5	CATSRLMEQETQYF
TRBV6-5	TRBJ2-2	CASSSGGTIGELFF
TRBV4-1	TRBJ2-2	CASSQDLVPGELFF
TRBV12-3/TRBV12-4	TRBJ2-5	CASSRASGGLETQYF
TRBV7-2	TRBJ1-6	CASSFTGGDSPLHF
TRBV12-3/TRBV12-4	TRBJ2-7	CASSIVTNSYEQYF
TRBV7-3	TRBJ1-1	CASSLYNNGEAFF
TRBV6-1	TRBJ2-2	CASSKTSGGHTGELFF
TRBV7-9	TRBJ2-3	CASSPDSTTDTQYF
TRBV11-3	TRBJ2-1	CASSLVGDPNEQFF
TRBV29-1	TRBJ2-7	CSVERDSPYEQYF
TRBV7-3	TRBJ2-1	CASSFSGGSYNEQFF
TRBV7-2	TRBJ2-3	CASSSRTSGGRDTQYF
TRBV4-1	TRBJ1-2	CASSLGQGPVNYGYTF
TRBV12-3/TRBV12-4	TRBJ2-2	CASSPGTKNTGELFF
TRBV12-3/TRBV12-4	TRBJ1-1	CASSLEGGKTEAFF
TRBV12-3/TRBV12-4	TRBJ1-2	CASSSTTGRGGYTF
TRBV4-3	TRBJ2-7	CASSQDMRGAGEQYF
TRBV5-4	TRBJ2-1	CASSPRSGGGSNEQFF
TRBV7-9	TRBJ2-7	CASSLARTGEQYF
TRBV7-2	TRBJ2-7	CASSLLAGTPSYEQYF
TRBV7-9	TRBJ2-7	CASSYGGTYEQYF
TRBV10-3	TRBJ2-7	CAISGQVGSYEQYF
TRBV20-1	TRBJ1-1	CSARSWANGGQHEAFF
TRBV5-1	TRBJ1-4	CASSAGQNNEKLFF
TRBV5-1	TRBJ2-7	CASSPQGRFYEQYF
TRBV29-1	TRBJ2-3	CSVEAQGGTDTQYF
TRBV20-1	TRBJ1-3	CSATGTGGDISGNTIYF
TRBV5-1	TRBJ2-1	CASSLSSAGDNEQFF